These T cell receptor beta chains were read from a single sample in a study of blood T cell repertoires in COVID-19. Clones were read by immunoSEQ multiplex PCR, and TCRdb kept only the in-frame ones, dropping some. The table has some 200,000 clones, approximately 78% seen once. The source material was PBMCs or T cells enriched from blood (not recorded which). The receptors were sampled from a man aged 35 to 55 who had recovered from COVID-19. Each CDR3 is given with its conserved first and last residue. The D gene is left open where the match is weak. Part of the rows lack a size; the others show once, few, many or a class for expanded clones.

clone_size j_call v_call d_call cdr3_nt cdr3_aa
. TRBJ1-2 TRBV21-1 . TGTGCCAGCAGTCTGGGTGGGCAGTTTTACTATGGCTACACCTTC CASSLGGQFYYGYTF
few TRBJ1-4 TRBV28 . TGTGCCAGCAGTTTATCGGTTAGGGGCCTTACTAATGAAAAACTGTTTTTT CASSLSVRGLTNEKLFF
. TRBJ2-5 TRBV24-1 . TGTGCCACCAGTGATTCCAAAAAGGGGTGGGAACAAGAGACCCAGTACTTC CATSDSKKGWEQETQYF
many TRBJ1-1 TRBV6-2/TRBV6-3 TRBD1 TGTGCCAGCAGTTACCCGCCGGGACAGGGGGTCCCCATGAACACTGAAGCTTTCTTT CASSYPPGQGVPMNTEAFF
. TRBJ2-1 TRBV2 TRBD2 TGTGCCAGCAGTGGGGGGAGGGCCATAACCTACAATGAGCAGTTCTTC CASSGGRAITYNEQFF
. TRBJ2-7 TRBV7-8 TRBD1 TGTGCCAGCAGCAAGGGACAGGGGGCGTACGAGCAGTACTTC CASSKGQGAYEQYF
once TRBJ2-2 TRBV29-1 TRBD1 TGCAGCGTGGACAGGGGGGGCACCGGGGAGCTGTTTTTT CSVDRGGTGELFF
few TRBJ1-2 TRBV5-6 TRBD1 TGTGCCAGCAGCGGGATACCTGGGACAGGGGAGTGGGACTATGGCTACACCTTC CASSGIPGTGEWDYGYTF
many TRBJ1-2 TRBV2 . TGTGCCAGGGCCGTACACCGGAGGAAAGATGGCTACACCTTC CARAVHRRKDGYTF
. TRBJ2-2 TRBV2 . TGTGCCAGCAGTCCTAGAGGAACCGGGGAGCTGTTTTTT CASSPRGTGELFF
. TRBJ1-2 TRBV4-1 . TGCGCCAGCAGCCAAGGACCGGGGGATGGCTACACCTTC CASSQGPGDGYTF
. TRBJ2-2 TRBV6-5 . TGTGCCAGCAGTCCCAGGTCGAACACCGGGGAGCTGTTTTTT CASSPRSNTGELFF
few TRBJ2-2 TRBV7-3 . TGTGCCAGCAGGTTCTCCAGGGAATCCGGGGAGCTGTTTTTT CASRFSRESGELFF